This T cell receptor (beta chain) originates from a study of OX40 agonist ivuxolimab in advanced cancers. Some background on the complete study: Ivuxolimab, which targeted the costimulatory receptor OX40 (CD134), was an agonistic, fully human IgG2 monoclonal antibody. Intravenous ivuxolimab was administered to patients every 2 weeks at six dose levels: 0.01, 0.1, 0.3, 1.5, 3 and 10 mg/kg. Of the approximately 50 patients in dose escalation, 19 had hepatocellular carcinoma, some 15 had melanoma, 9 had renal cell carcinoma and 9 had head and neck cancer. A male proportion of 82.7% and a mean age of 60 years, ranging from about 23 to 90, were recorded for the dose-escalation cohort. Prior anti-PD-1, anti-PD-L1 or anti-CTLA-4 therapy was permitted, and checkpoint inhibitors had been received by roughly 42% of dose-escalation patients. Partial responses were achieved by three dose-escalation patients, of whom one had hepatocellular carcinoma and two had cutaneous melanoma. Peripheral TCRbeta sequencing was intended to test whether TCR sequence diversity was altered and clonal T-cell expansion was caused by ivuxolimab. The paper covers the monotherapy dose-escalation part of the phase I ivuxolimab trial, which included N = 52 patients. The paper as a whole reports these results and caveats: At doses of 0.1 to 3.0 mg/kg, clonal expansion of both CD4+ and CD8+ blood T cells was observed from baseline to week 6. In partial responders in the 0.1-3.0 mg/kg groups, normalized peripheral clonal expansion was found to be among the lowest, especially among CD8+ T cells. Low levels of normalized T-cell clonal expansion were also seen in some patients who did not respond. Antigen specificity was not determined for the clonally expanded peripheral T cells. After ivuxolimab, CD8+ T cells had more expanded clones than CD4+ T cells on average.

With regard to this clone: This receptor's antigen is unknown. No base quality information exists; no much larger clone differs at one position.

The trial excluded patients who had a history of autoimmune disease or were on systemic immunosuppression. Peripheral blood for TCR sequencing was collected from all dose cohorts at baseline, on cycle 4 day 1, and on cycle 7 day 1. Samples were obtained from an open-label, multicenter, first-in-human phase I dose-escalation trial of ivuxolimab. Adults with locally advanced or metastatic melanoma, renal cell carcinoma, hepatocellular carcinoma or head and neck squamous cell carcinoma were enrolled in the trial. Before TCR sequencing, CD4+ T cells and CD8+ T cells were sorted from peripheral blood as separate populations. To sequence the TCRbeta CDR3 region, genomic DNA was isolated from the sorted cells. The immunoSEQ Assay was used for sequencing of TCRbeta CDR3 regions. TCRdb limited this immuneACCESS table to in-frame rearrangements with V and J called. A share of clones is missing; checked studies link under half to unresolved V genes, and the rest is unexplained. The sample has 20,000 to 25,000 clones on record, roughly 84% of them singletons. Around 15% of the sample is held by the ten biggest clonotypes.

The germline V gene specifies KGHSH as CDR1 and LQKENI as CDR2. The CDR3 measures 17 amino acids from cysteine to phenylalanine. Solely the CDR3 DNA is kept, with 51 bases framed from the first base. Clipping removes 2 bases from V and 2 bases from J, with 9 as the unmatched junction base count. This clonotype was sampled from an adult with an advanced solid tumor such as melanoma, head and neck, liver or kidney cancer. The V and J genes are TRBV18 and TRBJ2-1; 7 central bases correspond to TRBD2. The starting material was CD4+ or CD8+ T cells sorted from blood, obtained in a trial of the OX40 agonist ivuxolimab. The bases read TGTGCCAGCTCACCAACCGATAGCGGGCTCCCCTACAATGAGCAGTTCTTC. It specifies CASSPTDSGLPYNEQFF.